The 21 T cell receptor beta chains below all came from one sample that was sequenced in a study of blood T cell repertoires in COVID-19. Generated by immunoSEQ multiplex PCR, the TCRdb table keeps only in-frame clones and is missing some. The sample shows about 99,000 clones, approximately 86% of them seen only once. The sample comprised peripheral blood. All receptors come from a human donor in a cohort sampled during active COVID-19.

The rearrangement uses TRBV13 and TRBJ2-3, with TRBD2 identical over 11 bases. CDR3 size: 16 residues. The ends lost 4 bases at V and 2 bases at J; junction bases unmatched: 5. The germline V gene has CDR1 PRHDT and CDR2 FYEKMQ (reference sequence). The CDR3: CASSSRLAGSTDTQYF. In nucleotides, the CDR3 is TGTGCCAGCAGCTCTCGACTAGCGGGGTCCACAGATACGCAGTATTTT. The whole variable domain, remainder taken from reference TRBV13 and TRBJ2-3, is AAGVIQSPRHLIKEKRETATLKCYPIPRHDTVYWYQQGPGQDPQFLISFYEKMQSDKGSIPDRFSAQQFSDYHSELNMSSLELGDSALYFCASSSRLAGSTDTQYFGPGTRLTVL.

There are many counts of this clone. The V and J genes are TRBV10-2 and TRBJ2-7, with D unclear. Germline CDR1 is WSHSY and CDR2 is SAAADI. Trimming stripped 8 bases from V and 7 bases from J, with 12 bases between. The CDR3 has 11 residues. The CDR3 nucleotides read TGCGCCAGCGAAGCCTACGGGGAGCAGTACTTC. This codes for CASEAYGEQYF.

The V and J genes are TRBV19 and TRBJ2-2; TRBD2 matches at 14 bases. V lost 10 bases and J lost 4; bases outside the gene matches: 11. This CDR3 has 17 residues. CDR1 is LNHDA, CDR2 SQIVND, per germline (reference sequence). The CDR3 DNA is TGTGCCAAGTCATTTTCCGGGACTAGCGGGAGCACCGGGGAGCTGTTTTTT. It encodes CAKSFSGTSGSTGELFF.

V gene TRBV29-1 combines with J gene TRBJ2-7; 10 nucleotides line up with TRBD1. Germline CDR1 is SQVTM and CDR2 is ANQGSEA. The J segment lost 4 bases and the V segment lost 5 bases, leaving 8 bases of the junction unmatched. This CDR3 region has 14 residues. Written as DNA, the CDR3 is TGCAGCGTTTTCGGGACAGGGGATCTATACGAGCAGTACTTC. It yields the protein CSVFGTGDLYEQYF.

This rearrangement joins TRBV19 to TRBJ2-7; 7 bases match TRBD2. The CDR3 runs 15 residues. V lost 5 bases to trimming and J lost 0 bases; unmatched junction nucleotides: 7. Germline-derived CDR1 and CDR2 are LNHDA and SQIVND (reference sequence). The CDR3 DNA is TGTGCCAGTAGTGTCGGTGGGGGGGGCTCCTACGAGCAGTACTTC. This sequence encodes CASSVGGGGSYEQYF.

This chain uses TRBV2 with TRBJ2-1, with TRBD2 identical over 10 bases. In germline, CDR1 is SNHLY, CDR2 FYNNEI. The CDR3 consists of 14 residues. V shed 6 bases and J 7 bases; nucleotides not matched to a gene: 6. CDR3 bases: TGTGCCAGCAGCGCGCTAGCGGGGGTTAATGAGCAGTTCTTC. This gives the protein CASSALAGVNEQFF.

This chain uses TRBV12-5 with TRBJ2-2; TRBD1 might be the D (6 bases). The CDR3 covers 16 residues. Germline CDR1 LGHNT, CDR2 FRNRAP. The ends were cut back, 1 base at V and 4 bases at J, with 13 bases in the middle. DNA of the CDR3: TGTGCTAGTGGTTTGGAAGGGGGATACCTCACCGGGGAGCTGTTTTTT. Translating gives CASGLEGGYLTGELFF.

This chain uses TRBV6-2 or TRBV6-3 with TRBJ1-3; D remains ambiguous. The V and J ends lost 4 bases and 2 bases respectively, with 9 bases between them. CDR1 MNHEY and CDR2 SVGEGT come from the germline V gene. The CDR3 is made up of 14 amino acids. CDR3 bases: TGTGCCAGCAGTTTCGGGAGACCTGGAAACACCATATATTTT. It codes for CASSFGRPGNTIYF.

CDR3 bases: TGTGCCATCAGTGCCAAAGGACAATCCCAGCATTTT. Its protein is CAISAKGQSQHF. This rearrangement joins TRBV10-3 to TRBJ1-5, with D perhaps TRBD1 (5 bases). Germline CDR1 is ENHRY and CDR2 is SYGVKD. V gave up 4 bases and J gave up 11 bases, with 12 bases separating them. The CDR3 contains 12 residues.

The CDR3 loop is CASEGDFSNTEAFF. The CDR3 DNA reads TGTGCCAGTGAGGGAGACTTTTCGAACACTGAAGCTTTCTTT. This sequence joins TRBV19 and TRBJ1-1; D gene uncertain. The CDR3 length is 14 residues. Germline CDR1 and CDR2: LNHDA and SQIVND (reference sequence). The V end was cut by 8 bases, the J end by 1 base, with 14 bases between.

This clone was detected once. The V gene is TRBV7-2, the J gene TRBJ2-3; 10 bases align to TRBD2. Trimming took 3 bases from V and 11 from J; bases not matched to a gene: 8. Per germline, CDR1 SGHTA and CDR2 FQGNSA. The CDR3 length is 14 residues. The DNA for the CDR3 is TGTGCCAGCAGCTTTGGGCTAGCGGGAGATGGGCAGTATTTT. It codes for CASSFGLAGDGQYF.

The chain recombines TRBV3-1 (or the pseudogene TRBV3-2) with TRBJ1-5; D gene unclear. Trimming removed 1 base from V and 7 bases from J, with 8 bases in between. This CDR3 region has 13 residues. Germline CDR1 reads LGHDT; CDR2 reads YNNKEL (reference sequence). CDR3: CASSQARSQPQHF. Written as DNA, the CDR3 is TGTGCCAGCAGCCAAGCCCGGTCGCAGCCCCAGCATTTT.

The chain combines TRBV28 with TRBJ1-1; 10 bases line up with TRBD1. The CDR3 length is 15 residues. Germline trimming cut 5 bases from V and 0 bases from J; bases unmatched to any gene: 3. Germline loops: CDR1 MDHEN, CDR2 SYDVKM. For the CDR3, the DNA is TGTGCCAGCAGTGTGACAGGGGGCATGAACACTGAAGCTTTCTTT. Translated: CASSVTGGMNTEAFF.

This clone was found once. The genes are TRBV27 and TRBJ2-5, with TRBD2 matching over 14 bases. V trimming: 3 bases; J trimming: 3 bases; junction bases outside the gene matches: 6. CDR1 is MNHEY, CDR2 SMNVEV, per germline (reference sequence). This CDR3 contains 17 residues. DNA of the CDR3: TGTGCCAGCAGTTTCTACGGACTAGCGGGGGGAGAAGAGACCCAGTACTTC. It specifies CASSFYGLAGGEETQYF.

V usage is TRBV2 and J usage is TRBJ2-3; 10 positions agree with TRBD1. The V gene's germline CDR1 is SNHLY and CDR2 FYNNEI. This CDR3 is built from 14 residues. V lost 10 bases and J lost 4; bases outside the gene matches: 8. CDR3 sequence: CAIEGQGSPDTQYF. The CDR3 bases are TGTGCCATCGAGGGACAGGGGTCCCCAGATACGCAGTATTTT.

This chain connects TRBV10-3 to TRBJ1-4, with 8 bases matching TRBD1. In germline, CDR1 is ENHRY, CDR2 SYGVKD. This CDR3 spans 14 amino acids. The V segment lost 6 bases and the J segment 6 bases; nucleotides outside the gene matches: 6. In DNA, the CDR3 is TGTGCCATCAGCGCGGACAGGGAATATGAAAAACTGTTTTTT. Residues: CAISADREYEKLFF.

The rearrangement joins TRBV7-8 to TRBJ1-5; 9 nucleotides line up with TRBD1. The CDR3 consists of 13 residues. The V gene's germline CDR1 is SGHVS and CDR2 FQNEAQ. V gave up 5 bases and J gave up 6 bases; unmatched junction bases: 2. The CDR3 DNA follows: TGTGCCAGCAGCCGGACAGGGGTTCAGCCCCAGCATTTT. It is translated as CASSRTGVQPQHF.

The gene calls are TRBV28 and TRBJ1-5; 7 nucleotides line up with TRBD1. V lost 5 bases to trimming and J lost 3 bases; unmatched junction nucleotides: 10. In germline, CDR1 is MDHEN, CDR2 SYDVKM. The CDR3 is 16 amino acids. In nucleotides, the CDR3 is TGTGCCAGCAGTCCCCGCCCGACAGGGTACAATCAGCCCCAGCATTTT. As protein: CASSPRPTGYNQPQHF.

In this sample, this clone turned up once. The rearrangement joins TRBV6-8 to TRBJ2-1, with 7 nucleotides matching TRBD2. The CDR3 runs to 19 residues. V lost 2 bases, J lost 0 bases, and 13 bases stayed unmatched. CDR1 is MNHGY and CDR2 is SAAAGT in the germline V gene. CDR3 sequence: CASSYEWRGIKYSYNEQFF. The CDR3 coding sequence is TGTGCCAGCAGTTACGAGTGGCGGGGGATTAAGTACTCCTACAATGAGCAGTTCTTC.

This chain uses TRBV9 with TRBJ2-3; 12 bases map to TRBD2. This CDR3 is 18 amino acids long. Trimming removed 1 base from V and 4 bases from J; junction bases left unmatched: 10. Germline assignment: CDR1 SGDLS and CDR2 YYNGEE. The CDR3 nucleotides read TGTGCCAGCAGCGTAAGGTCTAGCGGGAGGGCCATGTCAGATACGCAGTATTTT. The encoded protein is CASSVRSSGRAMSDTQYF.

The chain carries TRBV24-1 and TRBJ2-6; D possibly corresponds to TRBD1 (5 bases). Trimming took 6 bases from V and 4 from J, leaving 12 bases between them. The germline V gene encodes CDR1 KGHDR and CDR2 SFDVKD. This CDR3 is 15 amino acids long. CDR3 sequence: CATSQGGSGANVLTF. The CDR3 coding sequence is TGTGCCACCAGTCAGGGCGGCTCAGGGGCCAACGTCCTGACTTTC.